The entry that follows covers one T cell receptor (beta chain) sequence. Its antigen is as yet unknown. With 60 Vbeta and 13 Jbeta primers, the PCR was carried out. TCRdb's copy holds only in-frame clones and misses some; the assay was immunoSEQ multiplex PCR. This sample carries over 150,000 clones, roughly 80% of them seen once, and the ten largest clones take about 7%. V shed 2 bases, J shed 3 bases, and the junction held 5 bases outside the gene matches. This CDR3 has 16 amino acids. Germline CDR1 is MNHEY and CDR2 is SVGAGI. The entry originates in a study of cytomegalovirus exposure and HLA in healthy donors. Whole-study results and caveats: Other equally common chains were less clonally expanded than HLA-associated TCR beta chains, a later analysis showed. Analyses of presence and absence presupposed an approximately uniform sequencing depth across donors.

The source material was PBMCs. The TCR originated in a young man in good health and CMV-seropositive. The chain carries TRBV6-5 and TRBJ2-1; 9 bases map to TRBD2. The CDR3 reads CASSYGGSGSYNEQFF. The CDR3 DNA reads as TGTGCCAGCAGTTACGGGGGTAGCGGGAGCTACAATGAGCAGTTCTTC.